This T cell receptor beta chain stems from a study of blood T cell repertoires in COVID-19. Study information: Both acute and convalescent COVID-19 samples were obtained from the United States, Italy and Spain.

This CDR3 has 16 amino acids. The V end was cut by 0 bases, the J end by 5 bases, with 14 bases between. CDR1 and CDR2 from the germline V gene are LGHNA and YNFKEQ. Sequencing was performed with immunoSEQ multiplex PCR; in TCRdb, only in-frame clones are kept and a portion is missing. The sample contains about 64,000 clones, around 73% of which appear only once. The rearrangement joins TRBV4-2 to TRBJ2-1; a weak D match, TRBD2 (6 bases). Sequencing used peripheral blood. The source is a man of 80 years or more with acute or convalescent COVID-19. CDR3 nucleotides: TGTGCCAGCAGCCAAGAGGCGGGAAAAAAGGACAATGAGCAGTTCTTC. Translated, it gives CASSQEAGKKDNEQFF.